The present T cell receptor (beta chain) was sequenced within a study of T cell responses to AZD1222 COVID-19 vaccine. For this clone: Its antigen is undetermined.

The repertoire was sequenced with immunoSEQ multiplex PCR; TCRdb's copy has only in-frame clones and lacks some. In the table there are 100,000 to 150,000 clones, approximately 90% of which are singletons. The CDR3 length is 14 residues. V was cut by 4 bases and J by 0 bases, with 6 bases left in between. Looked up from germline, CDR1 is KGHDR and CDR2 is SFDVKD. Study-wide results and caveats: Increases in Spike-specific TCR breadth and depth were seen after two AZD1222 doses. Clonal diversity was possibly underestimated, and the donors were mostly white British, with more females.

The chain is built from TRBV24-1 and TRBJ1-5; D unresolved. Sequencing used peripheral blood, obtained on day 0 of MenACWY control vaccination. This TCR derives from an adult in good health. This CDR3 reads CATSESSSNQPQHF. CDR3 nucleotide sequence: TGTGCCACCAGTGAGTCCAGTAGCAATCAGCCCCAGCATTTT.